One and the same sample provided the 3 T cell receptor beta chains below, sequenced in a study of blood T cell repertoires in COVID-19. The repertoire was sequenced with immunoSEQ multiplex PCR; TCRdb's copy has only in-frame clones and lacks some. Among 50,000 to 65,000 clones listed, roughly 80% were seen once. The sample comprised peripheral blood. The receptor set was obtained from a woman aged 55-69 years with acute or convalescent COVID-19.

V and J are TRBV27 and TRBJ2-7; D unresolved. Germline V lookup: CDR1 MNHEY, CDR2 SMNVEV (reference sequence). V gave up 10 bases and J gave up 3 bases, with 10 bases separating them. CDR3 length: 11 amino acids. CDR3 in DNA: TGTGCCACCCCCGGGTGCTACGAGCAGTACTTC. As protein: CATPGCYEQYF.

A single count supports this clone. The chain couples TRBV2 to TRBJ1-2, with TRBD1 matching over 11 bases. The germline V gene encodes CDR1 SNHLY and CDR2 FYNNEI. This CDR3 is built from 15 residues. V dropped 6 bases and J dropped 6; count of bases not matched to a gene: 9. In DNA, the CDR3 is TGTGCCAGCAGGCCCCTGAGGACAGGGGGCGATGGCTACACCTTC. Translation: CASRPLRTGGDGYTF.

The chain combines TRBV28 with TRBJ1-5; 8 bases fit TRBD1. Germline V CDR1 and CDR2: MDHEN, SYDVKM. The CDR3 sequence is 15 residues long. The V and J ends lost 6 bases and 0 bases, in that order; junction bases with no gene match: 4. Here the CDR3 DNA reads TGTGCCAGCAGAAGACAGGGGCCTAGCAATCAGCCCCAGCATTTT. This sequence encodes CASRRQGPSNQPQHF.